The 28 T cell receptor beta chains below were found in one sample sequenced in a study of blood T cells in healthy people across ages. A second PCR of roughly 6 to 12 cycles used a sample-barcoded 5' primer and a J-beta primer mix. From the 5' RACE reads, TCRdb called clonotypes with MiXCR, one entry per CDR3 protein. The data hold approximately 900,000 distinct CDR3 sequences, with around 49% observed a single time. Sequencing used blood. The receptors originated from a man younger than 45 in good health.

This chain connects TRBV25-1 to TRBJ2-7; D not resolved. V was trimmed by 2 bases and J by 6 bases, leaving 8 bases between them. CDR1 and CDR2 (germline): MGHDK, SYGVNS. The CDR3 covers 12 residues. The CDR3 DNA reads TGTGCCAGCAGTGAACGGGCAATCGAGCAGTACTTC. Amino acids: CASSERAIEQYF.

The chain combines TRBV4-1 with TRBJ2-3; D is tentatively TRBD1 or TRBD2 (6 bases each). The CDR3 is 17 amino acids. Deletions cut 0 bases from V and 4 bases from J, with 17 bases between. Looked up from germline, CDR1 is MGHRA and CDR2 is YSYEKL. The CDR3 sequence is CASSQDLPGASADTQYF. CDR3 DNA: TGCGCCAGCAGCCAAGATCTTCCGGGGGCCTCGGCAGATACGCAGTATTTT.

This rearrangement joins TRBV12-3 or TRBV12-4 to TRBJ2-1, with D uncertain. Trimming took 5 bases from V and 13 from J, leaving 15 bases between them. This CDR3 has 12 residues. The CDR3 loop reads CASSATVQTQFF. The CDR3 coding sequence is TGTGCCAGCAGTGCAACGGTCCAGACCCAGTTCTTC.

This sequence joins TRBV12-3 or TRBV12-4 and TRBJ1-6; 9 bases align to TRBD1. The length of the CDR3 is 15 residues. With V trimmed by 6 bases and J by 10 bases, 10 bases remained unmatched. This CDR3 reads CASSLPGQGGSPLHF. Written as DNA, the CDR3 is TGTGCCAGCAGCCTACCGGGACAGGGTGGATCACCCCTCCACTTT.

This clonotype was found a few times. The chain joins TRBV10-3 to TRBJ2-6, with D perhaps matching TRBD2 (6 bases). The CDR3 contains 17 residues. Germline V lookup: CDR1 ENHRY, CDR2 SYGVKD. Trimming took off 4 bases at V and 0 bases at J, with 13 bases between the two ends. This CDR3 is CAISGGRQTSGANVLTF. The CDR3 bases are TGTGCCATCAGTGGGGGGAGGCAGACCTCTGGGGCCAACGTCCTGACTTTC.

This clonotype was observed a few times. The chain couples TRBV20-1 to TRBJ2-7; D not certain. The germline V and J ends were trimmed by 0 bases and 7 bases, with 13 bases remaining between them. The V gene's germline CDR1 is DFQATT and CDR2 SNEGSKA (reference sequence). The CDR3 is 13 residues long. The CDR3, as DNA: TGCAGTGCTAGAGATAGTGGAAGCAGGGAGCAGTACTTC. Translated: CSARDSGSREQYF.

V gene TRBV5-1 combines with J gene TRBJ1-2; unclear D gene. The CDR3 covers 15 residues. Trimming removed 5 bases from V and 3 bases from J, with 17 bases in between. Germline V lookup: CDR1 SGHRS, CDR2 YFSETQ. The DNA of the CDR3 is TGCGCCAGCAGATCCGAGGGAGCTGAGGACTATGGCTACACCTTC. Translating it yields CASRSEGAEDYGYTF.

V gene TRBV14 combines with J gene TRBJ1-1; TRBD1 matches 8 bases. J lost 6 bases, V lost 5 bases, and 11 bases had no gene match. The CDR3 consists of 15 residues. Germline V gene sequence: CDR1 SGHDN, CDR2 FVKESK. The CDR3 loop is CASSLRQGRNAEAFF. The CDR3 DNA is TGTGCCAGCAGCTTGAGACAGGGGAGAAACGCTGAAGCTTTCTTT.

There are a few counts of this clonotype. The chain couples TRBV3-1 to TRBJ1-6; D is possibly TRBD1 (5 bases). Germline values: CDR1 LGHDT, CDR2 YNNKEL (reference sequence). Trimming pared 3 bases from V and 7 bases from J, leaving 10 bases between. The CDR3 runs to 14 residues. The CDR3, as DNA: TGTGCCAGCAGCCACGGGGGGGGGAATTCACCCCTCCACTTT. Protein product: CASSHGGGNSPLHF.

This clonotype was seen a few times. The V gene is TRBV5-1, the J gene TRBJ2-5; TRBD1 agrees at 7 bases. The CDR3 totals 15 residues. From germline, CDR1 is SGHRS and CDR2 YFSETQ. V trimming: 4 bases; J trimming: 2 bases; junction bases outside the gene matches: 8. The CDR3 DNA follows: TGCGCCAGCAGCCATAAGGGACAGACTCAAGAGACCCAGTACTTC. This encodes CASSHKGQTQETQYF.

The CDR3 sequence is CSARDLGLAGNEQFF. The CDR3 region has the DNA TGCAGTGCTAGAGATCTGGGACTAGCCGGGAATGAGCAGTTCTTC. The chain links TRBV20-1 to TRBJ2-1, with 9 positions matching TRBD2. The germline gives CDR1 DFQATT, CDR2 SNEGSKA (reference sequence). J lost 7 bases, V lost 0 bases, and 7 bases had no gene match. This CDR3 has 15 amino acids.

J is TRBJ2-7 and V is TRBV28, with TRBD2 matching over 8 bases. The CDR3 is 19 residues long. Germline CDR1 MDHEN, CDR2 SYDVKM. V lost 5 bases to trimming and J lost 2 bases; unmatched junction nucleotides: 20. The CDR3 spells CASSLRSLTVAGGPYEQYF. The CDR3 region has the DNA TGTGCCAGCAGTCTGCGATCCCTAACGGTCGCGGGGGGTCCCTACGAGCAGTACTTC.

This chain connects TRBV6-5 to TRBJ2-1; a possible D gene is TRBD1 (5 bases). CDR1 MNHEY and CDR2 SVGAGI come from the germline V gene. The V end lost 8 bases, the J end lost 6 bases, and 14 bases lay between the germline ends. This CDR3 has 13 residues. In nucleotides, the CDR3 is TGTGCCAGCCGCGACCATGGGGCCAATGAGCAGTTCTTC. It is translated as CASRDHGANEQFF.

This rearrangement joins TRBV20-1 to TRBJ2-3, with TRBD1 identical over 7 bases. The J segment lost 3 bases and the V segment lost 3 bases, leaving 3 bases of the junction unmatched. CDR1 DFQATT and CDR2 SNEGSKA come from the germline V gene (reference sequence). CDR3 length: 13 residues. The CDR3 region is CSASQTGTDTQYF. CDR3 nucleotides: TGCAGTGCTAGTCAGACAGGGACAGATACGCAGTATTTT.

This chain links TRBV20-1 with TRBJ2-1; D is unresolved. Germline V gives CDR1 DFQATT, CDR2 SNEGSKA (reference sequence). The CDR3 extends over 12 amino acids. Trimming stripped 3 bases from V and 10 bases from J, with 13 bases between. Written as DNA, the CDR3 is TGCAGTGCTAGTTCTGGGGTTGGGGAGCAGTTCTTC. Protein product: CSASSGVGEQFF.

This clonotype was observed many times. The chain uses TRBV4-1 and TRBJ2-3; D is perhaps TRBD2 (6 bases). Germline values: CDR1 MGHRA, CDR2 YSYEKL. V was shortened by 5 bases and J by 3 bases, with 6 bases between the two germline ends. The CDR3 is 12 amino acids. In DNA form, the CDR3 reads TGCGCCAGCAGCGGGGGGACAGATACGCAGTATTTT. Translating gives CASSGGTDTQYF.

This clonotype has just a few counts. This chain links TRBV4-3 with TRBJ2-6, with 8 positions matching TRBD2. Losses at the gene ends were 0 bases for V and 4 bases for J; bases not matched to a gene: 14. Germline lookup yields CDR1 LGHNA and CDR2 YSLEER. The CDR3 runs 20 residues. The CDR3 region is CASSQDQQRGSSPGANVLTF. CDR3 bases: TGCGCCAGCAGCCAAGATCAGCAGCGGGGGAGCTCTCCAGGGGCCAACGTCCTGACTTTC.

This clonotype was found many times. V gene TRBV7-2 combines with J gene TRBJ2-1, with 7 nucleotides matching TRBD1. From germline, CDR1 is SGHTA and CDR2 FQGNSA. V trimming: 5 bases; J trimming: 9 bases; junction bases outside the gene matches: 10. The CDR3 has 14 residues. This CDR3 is CASSISRGTGEQFF. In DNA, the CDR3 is TGTGCCAGCAGCATAAGCAGGGGGACGGGTGAGCAGTTCTTC. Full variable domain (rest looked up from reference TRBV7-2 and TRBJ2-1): GAGVSQSPSNKVTEKGKDVELRCDPISGHTALYWYRQSLGQGLEFLIYFQGNSAPDKSGLPSDRFSAERTGGSVSTLTIQRTQQEDSAVYLCASSISRGTGEQFFGPGTRLTVL.

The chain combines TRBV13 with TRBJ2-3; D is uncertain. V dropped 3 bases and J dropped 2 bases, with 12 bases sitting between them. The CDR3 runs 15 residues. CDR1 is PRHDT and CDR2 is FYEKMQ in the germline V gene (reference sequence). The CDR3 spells CASSLDSDLTDTQYF. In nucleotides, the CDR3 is TGTGCCAGCAGCTTGGATTCGGACCTCACAGATACGCAGTATTTT.

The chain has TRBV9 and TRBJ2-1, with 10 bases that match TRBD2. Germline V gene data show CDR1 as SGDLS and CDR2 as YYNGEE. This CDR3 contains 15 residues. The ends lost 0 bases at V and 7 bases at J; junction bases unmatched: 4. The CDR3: CASSVGPSGGNEQFF. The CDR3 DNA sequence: TGTGCCAGCAGCGTAGGCCCTAGCGGGGGTAATGAGCAGTTCTTC.

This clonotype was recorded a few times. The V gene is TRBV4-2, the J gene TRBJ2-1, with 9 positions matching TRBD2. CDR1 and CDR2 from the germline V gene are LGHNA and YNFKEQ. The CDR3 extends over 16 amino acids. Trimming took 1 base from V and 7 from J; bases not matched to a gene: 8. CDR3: CASSQAPLAGTNEQFF. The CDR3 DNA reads TGTGCCAGCAGCCAAGCCCCCCTAGCGGGGACGAATGAGCAGTTCTTC.

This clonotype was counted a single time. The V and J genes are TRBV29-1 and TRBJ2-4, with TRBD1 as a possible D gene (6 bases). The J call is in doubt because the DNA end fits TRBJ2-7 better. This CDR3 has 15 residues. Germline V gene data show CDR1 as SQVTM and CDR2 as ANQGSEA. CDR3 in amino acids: CSVVSQGSTPYEQYF. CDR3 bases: TGCAGCGTTGTTTCACAGGGAAGTACTCCCTACGAGCAGTACTTC.

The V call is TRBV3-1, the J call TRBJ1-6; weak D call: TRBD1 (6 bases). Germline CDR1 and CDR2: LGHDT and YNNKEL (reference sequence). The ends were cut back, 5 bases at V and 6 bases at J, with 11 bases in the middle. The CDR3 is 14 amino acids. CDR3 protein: CASSVGQPNSPLHF. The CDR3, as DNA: TGTGCCAGCAGCGTTGGACAGCCTAATTCACCCCTCCACTTT.

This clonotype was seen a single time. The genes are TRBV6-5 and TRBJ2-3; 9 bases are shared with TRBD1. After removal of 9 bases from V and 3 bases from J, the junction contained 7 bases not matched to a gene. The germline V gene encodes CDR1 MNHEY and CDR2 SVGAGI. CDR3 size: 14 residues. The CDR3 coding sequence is TGTGCCAGTCATCGGGACAGGGTTACAGATACGCAGTATTTT. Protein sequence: CASHRDRVTDTQYF.

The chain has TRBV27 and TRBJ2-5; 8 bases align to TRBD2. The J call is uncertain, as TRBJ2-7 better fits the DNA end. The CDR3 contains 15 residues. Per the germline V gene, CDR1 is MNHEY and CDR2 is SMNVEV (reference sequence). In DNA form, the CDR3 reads TGTGCCAGCAGTCCATGGACGGGAGGGGCTCGCGAGCAGTACTTC. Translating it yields CASSPWTGGAREQYF.

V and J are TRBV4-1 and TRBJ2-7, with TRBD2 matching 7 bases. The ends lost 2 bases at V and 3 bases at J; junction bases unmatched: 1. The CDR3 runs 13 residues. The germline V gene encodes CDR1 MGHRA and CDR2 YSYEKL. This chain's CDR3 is CASSQSSGYEQYF. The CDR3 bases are TGCGCCAGCAGCCAATCTAGCGGCTACGAGCAGTACTTC.

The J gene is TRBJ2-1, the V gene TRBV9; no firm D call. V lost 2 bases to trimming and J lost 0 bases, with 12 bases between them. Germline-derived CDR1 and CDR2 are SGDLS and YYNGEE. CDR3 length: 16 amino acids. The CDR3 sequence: CASSVASESSYNEQFF. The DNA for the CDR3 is TGTGCCAGCAGCGTTGCTAGTGAGAGCTCCTACAATGAGCAGTTCTTC.

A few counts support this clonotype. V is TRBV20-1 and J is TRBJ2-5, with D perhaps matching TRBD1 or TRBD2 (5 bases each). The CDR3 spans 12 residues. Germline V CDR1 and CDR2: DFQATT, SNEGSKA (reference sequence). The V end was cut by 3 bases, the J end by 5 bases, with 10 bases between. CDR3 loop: CSARGPSETQYF. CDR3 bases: TGCAGTGCTAGGGGACCCTCGGAGACCCAGTACTTC.